These 21 T cell receptor beta chains were sequenced from one sample in a study of blood T cell repertoires in COVID-19. The table came from immunoSEQ multiplex PCR; TCRdb's copy has only in-frame clones and leaves some out. This sample yields roughly 290,000 clones, of which approximately 86% are seen a single time; roughly 1.9% belongs to the top ten. Input material: peripheral blood. Receptor source: a woman under 40 who had recovered from COVID-19.

This clone appeared a single time. The chain couples TRBV6-4 to TRBJ1-2; 8 nucleotides line up with TRBD1. J was trimmed by 2 bases and V by 10 bases; bases with no gene match: 12. CDR3 length: 15 residues. Germline V lookup: CDR1 MRHNA, CDR2 SNTAGT. In DNA form, the CDR3 reads TGTGCCACCAACCCGACAGGGGAAGGGAACTATGGCTACACCTTC. This gives the protein CATNPTGEGNYGYTF.

V and J are TRBV6-5 and TRBJ1-1; D unresolved. CDR3 size: 12 residues. The V end was cut by 2 bases, the J end by 7 bases, with 8 bases between. The V gene's germline CDR1 is MNHEY and CDR2 SVGAGI. CDR3 nucleotide sequence: TGTGCCAGCAGTTACGGCACAGATGAAGCTTTCTTT. It codes for CASSYGTDEAFF.

The rearrangement joins TRBV7-2 to TRBJ1-1; D is uncertain. Germline-derived CDR1 and CDR2 are SGHTA and FQGNSA. This CDR3 has 15 amino acids. Trimming removed 3 bases from V and 1 base from J, with 12 bases in between. The CDR3 is CASSFRFRGNTEAFF. In DNA, the CDR3 is TGTGCCAGCAGCTTTCGGTTTCGGGGGAACACTGAAGCTTTCTTT.

The chain uses TRBV4-3 and TRBJ2-3; D possibly corresponds to TRBD1 (6 bases). This CDR3 has 16 residues. The V end lost 0 bases, the J end lost 6 bases, and 16 bases lay between the germline ends. Germline CDR1 and CDR2: LGHNA and YSLEER. The CDR3 DNA sequence: TGCGCCAGCAGCCAAGATCGGGCGACAGGTCCGGATACGCAGTATTTT. This encodes CASSQDRATGPDTQYF.

This chain connects TRBV5-4 to TRBJ2-5; TRBD2 matches 7 bases. Trimming cost V 0 bases and J 2 bases; bases outside gene matches: 4. Germline assignment: CDR1 SGHNT and CDR2 YYREEE (reference sequence). The CDR3 contains 15 residues. CDR3 protein: CASSLGGSGQETQYF. The CDR3, as DNA: TGTGCCAGCAGCTTGGGGGGTAGCGGGCAAGAGACCCAGTACTTC.

J is TRBJ2-3 and V is TRBV29-1; D gene unclear. The germline CDR1 and CDR2 sequences are SQVTM and ANQGSEA. The CDR3 totals 13 residues. V was pared by 7 bases and J by 0 bases, with 11 bases between. The CDR3, as DNA: TGCAGCGCCATAGCTACTAGCACAGATACGCAGTATTTT. Residues: CSAIATSTDTQYF.

V and J are TRBV28 and TRBJ2-2; the match to TRBD1 covers 10 bases. This CDR3 region has 15 residues. Trimming took 2 bases from V and 7 from J; bases not matched to a gene: 4. Per the germline V gene, CDR1 is MDHEN and CDR2 is SYDVKM. CDR3 coding DNA: TGTGCCAGCAGTTTAGGACAGGGGGTTGGCGGGGAGCTGTTTTTT. Protein sequence: CASSLGQGVGGELFF.

This clone has just one count. The CDR3 sequence: CSARDSNSNQPQHF. CDR3 nucleotide sequence: TGCAGCGCCCGGGACAGTAATAGCAATCAGCCCCAGCATTTT. J is TRBJ1-5 and V is TRBV29-1; the match to TRBD1 covers 7 bases. CDR1 and CDR2 from the germline V gene are SQVTM and ANQGSEA. The V and J ends lost 7 bases and 0 bases, in that order; junction bases with no gene match: 6. This CDR3 is 14 amino acids long.

V usage is TRBV2 and J usage is TRBJ2-1; D is perhaps TRBD2 (6 bases). The CDR3 consists of 14 residues. Per germline, CDR1 SNHLY and CDR2 FYNNEI. Trimming removed 3 bases at V and 0 bases at J, with 6 bases between. The CDR3 is CASSEGGSYNEQFF. CDR3 DNA sequence: TGTGCCAGCAGTGAGGGGGGCTCCTACAATGAGCAGTTCTTC.

The DNA of the CDR3 is TGTGCCAGCAGTCGGGACATTGGAAACACCATATATTTT. Its translation is CASSRDIGNTIYF. The chain combines TRBV6-5 with TRBJ1-3; D perhaps matches TRBD1 (6 bases). The germline V gene encodes CDR1 MNHEY and CDR2 SVGAGI. The CDR3 spans 13 residues. V was shortened by 5 bases and J by 3 bases, with 8 bases between the two germline ends.

The gene calls are TRBV6-5 and TRBJ2-2; TRBD2 agrees at 10 bases. V lost 6 bases and J lost 4; bases outside the gene matches: 5. Germline loops: CDR1 MNHEY, CDR2 SVGAGI. The CDR3 runs to 15 residues. Here the CDR3 reads CASRLAGKGTGELFF. Here the CDR3 DNA reads TGTGCCAGCAGACTAGCGGGGAAGGGCACCGGGGAGCTGTTTTTT.

This clone was detected only once. The rearrangement joins TRBV7-9 to TRBJ1-6, with D perhaps matching TRBD1 (6 bases). CDR1 is SEHNR, CDR2 FQNEAQ, per germline (reference sequence). There are 16 residues in the CDR3. The V end was cut by 3 bases, the J end by 4 bases, with 13 bases between. As DNA, the CDR3 is TGTGCCAGCAGCTTCACAGGGAGGGGGTATAATTCACCCCTCCACTTT. Translating gives CASSFTGRGYNSPLHF.

The CDR3 here is CASSPGDTQYF. CDR3 in DNA: TGTGCCAGCAGTCCCGGAGATACGCAGTATTTT. The chain combines TRBV28 with TRBJ2-3; D uncertain. Trimming shortened V by 5 bases and J by 5 bases, and 5 bases separated the two germline ends. CDR3 size: 11 residues. Per the germline V gene, CDR1 is MDHEN and CDR2 is SYDVKM. Drawing the rest from reference TRBV28 and TRBJ2-3, the complete variable domain is DVKVTQSSRYLVKRTGEKVFLECVQDMDHENMFWYRQDPGLGLRLIYFSYDVKMKEKGDIPEGYSVSREKKERFSLILESASTNQTSMYLCASSPGDTQYFGPGTRLTVL.

The chain links TRBV5-1 to TRBJ2-4, with D tentatively TRBD2 (6 bases). This CDR3 comprises 15 residues. Germline-derived CDR1 and CDR2 are SGHRS and YFSETQ. The V and J ends lost 4 bases and 1 base respectively, with 12 bases between them. This chain's CDR3 is CASSQLAGAKNIQYF. The CDR3 DNA follows: TGCGCCAGCAGCCAACTAGCAGGGGCCAAAAACATTCAGTACTTC.

This clone came up once. The chain links TRBV19 to TRBJ2-1, with a weak D call TRBD2 (5 bases). Germline loops: CDR1 LNHDA, CDR2 SQIVND (reference sequence). Trimming took off 7 bases at V and 6 bases at J, with 16 bases between the two ends. The CDR3 is made up of 14 amino acids. The CDR3 nucleotides read TGTGCCAGTACAAGAGGGTCTAGCCTCAATGAGCAGTTCTTC. Encoded protein: CASTRGSSLNEQFF.

This chain links TRBV28 with TRBJ1-1; D call uncertain. Per germline, CDR1 MDHEN and CDR2 SYDVKM. The CDR3 has 12 amino acids. V lost 5 bases to trimming and J lost 11 bases, with 15 bases between them. The CDR3 is CASSGPAGVAFF. CDR3 sequence (DNA): TGTGCCAGCAGTGGACCTGCGGGTGTGGCTTTCTTT.

The rearrangement uses TRBV10-3 and TRBJ1-1, with no clear D. Deletions cut 10 bases from V and 1 base from J, with 22 bases between. Looked up from germline, CDR1 is ENHRY and CDR2 is SYGVKD. CDR3 size: 16 residues. The CDR3 is CATRVVSVVQNTEAFF. CDR3 coding DNA: TGTGCCACCAGAGTGGTGTCGGTAGTCCAGAACACTGAAGCTTTCTTT.

The genes are TRBV5-1 and TRBJ2-3; TRBD2 matches at 8 bases. This CDR3 has 14 residues. Looked up from germline, CDR1 is SGHRS and CDR2 is YFSETQ. With V trimmed by 6 bases and J by 3 bases, 6 bases remained unmatched. The CDR3 DNA follows: TGCGCCAGCAAAACGGGGGGGCTGACAGATACGCAGTATTTT. Amino acid sequence: CASKTGGLTDTQYF.

The V gene is TRBV6-1, the J gene TRBJ1-5; D uncertain. This CDR3 has 14 amino acids. The germline CDR1 and CDR2 sequences are MNHNS and SASEGT. V gave up 1 base and J gave up 7 bases, with 11 bases separating them. CDR3 DNA: TGTGCCAGCAGTGAAGGGCGGGTCGGCCAGCCCCAGCATTTT. This gives the protein CASSEGRVGQPQHF.

The chain uses TRBV5-4 and TRBJ1-1, with 7 bases lining up with TRBD1. V trimming: 4 bases; J trimming: 2 bases; junction bases outside the gene matches: 5. The CDR3 loop spans 14 amino acids. Germline V gene data show CDR1 as SGHNT and CDR2 as YYREEE (reference sequence). The CDR3 reads CASSPRTGNTEAFF. The CDR3, as DNA: TGTGCCAGCAGCCCCAGGACAGGTAACACTGAAGCTTTCTTT.

J is TRBJ1-4 and V is TRBV19; D perhaps matches TRBD1 (5 bases). Germline V gene lookup returns CDR1 LNHDA and CDR2 SQIVND (reference sequence). Trimming took off 0 bases at V and 6 bases at J, with 8 bases between the two ends. The CDR3 covers 14 residues. CDR3 nucleotide sequence: TGTGCCAGTAGTATAGATTTAGGGGATGAAAAACTGTTTTTT. It codes for CASSIDLGDEKLFF.